Described below is a single T cell receptor (beta chain) sequence and its context. The antigen is unknown. The repertoire was sequenced with immunoSEQ multiplex PCR; TCRdb's copy has only in-frame clones and lacks some. The sample has approximately 70,000 clones; 76% are singletons. ViraFEST used viral peptide pools to expand antigen-specific CD4+ T cells before sequencing. Around day 10 of culture, CD4+ T cells were separated out. All study participants received two doses of BNT162b2 or mRNA-1273 vaccine. This sample was taken from a study of vaccination effects on CD4 cells after COVID-19. CDR3 length equals 14 residues. The V end lost 7 bases, the J end lost 2 bases, and 15 bases lay between the germline ends. Germline V gene data show CDR1 as LNHNV and CDR2 as YYDKDF (reference sequence). Study-level results: In the study, convalescent patients were few, and early post-infection timepoints were absent.

V gene TRBV15 combines with J gene TRBJ2-7, with D possibly being TRBD1 or TRBD2 (5 bases each). Specimen: CD4+ T cells from PBMCs cultured with HCoV-OC43 spike peptides, collected after COVID-19 vaccination. Documented subset: HCoV-OC43 spike overlapping peptide pool stimulation. This TCR was sampled from a human donor who received a COVID-19 vaccine. The CDR3 DNA reads as TGTGCCACCAAAGGTATGGGGGTGGCCTACGAGCAGTACGTC. Translation: CATKGMGVAYEQYV.